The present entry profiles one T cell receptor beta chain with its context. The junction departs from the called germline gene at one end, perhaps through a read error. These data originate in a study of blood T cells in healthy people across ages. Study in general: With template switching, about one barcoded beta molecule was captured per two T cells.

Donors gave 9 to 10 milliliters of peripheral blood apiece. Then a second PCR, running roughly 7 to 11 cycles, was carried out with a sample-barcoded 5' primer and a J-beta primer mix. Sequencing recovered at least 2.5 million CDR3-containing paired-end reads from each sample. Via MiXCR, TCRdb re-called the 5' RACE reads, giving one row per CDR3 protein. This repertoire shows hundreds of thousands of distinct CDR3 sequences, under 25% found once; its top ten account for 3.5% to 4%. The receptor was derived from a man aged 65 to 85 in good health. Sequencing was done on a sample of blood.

CDR3 in amino acids: CSARDNLNNKQFF. The CDR3 nucleotides read TGCAGTGCTAGAGATAACCTGAACAATAAGCAGTTCTTC. The chain links TRBV20-1 to TRBJ2-1; D unclear. Germline lookup yields CDR1 DFQATT and CDR2 SNEGSKA (reference sequence). This CDR3 is 13 amino acids long.